This T cell receptor (beta chain) originates from a study of cytomegalovirus exposure and HLA in healthy donors. Study-wide findings and caveats: Accurate prediction of HLA-A and HLA-B alleles (for most subjects) was reportedly achieved from TCR beta sequences. HLA allele associations emerged for some 16,000 TCR beta sequences in a later analysis, at 0.05 false discovery rate.

This PCR relied on a set of 60 Vbeta primers and 13 Jbeta primers. Some clones are missing from TCRdb's copy, which holds only in-frame ones; the method was immunoSEQ multiplex PCR. Of about 59,000 clones listed, roughly 80% are singletons. This CDR3 spans 13 amino acids. Per germline, CDR1 LGHNA and CDR2 YNFKEQ. V dropped 4 bases and J dropped 6 bases, with 10 bases sitting between them. Concerning this clone itself: The antigen is undetermined.

V gene TRBV4-2 combines with J gene TRBJ1-3; D not certain. The sequence derives from a woman in her thirties or forties in good health and CMV-seronegative. Material: PBMCs. The CDR3 loop is CASSLTAQNTIYF. The CDR3 DNA is TGTGCCAGCAGCCTCACTGCGCAAAACACCATATATTTT.